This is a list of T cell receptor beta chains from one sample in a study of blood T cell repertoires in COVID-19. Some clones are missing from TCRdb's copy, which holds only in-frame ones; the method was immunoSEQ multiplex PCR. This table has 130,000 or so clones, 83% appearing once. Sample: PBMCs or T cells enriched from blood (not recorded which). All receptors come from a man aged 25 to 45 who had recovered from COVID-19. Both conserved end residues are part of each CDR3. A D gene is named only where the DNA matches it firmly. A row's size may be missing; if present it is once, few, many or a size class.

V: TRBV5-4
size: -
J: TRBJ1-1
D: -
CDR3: CASSWAGATEAFF
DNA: TGTGCCAGCAGCTGGGCAGGGGCCACTGAAGCTTTCTTT

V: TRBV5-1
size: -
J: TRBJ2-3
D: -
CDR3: CASSLAGHSIASTDTQYF
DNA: TGCGCCAGCAGCTTGGCCGGACACAGTATTGCTAGCACAGATACGCAGTATTTT

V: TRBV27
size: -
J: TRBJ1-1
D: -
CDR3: CASSLSVNTEAFF
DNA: TGTGCCAGCAGTTTATCCGTGAACACTGAAGCTTTCTTT

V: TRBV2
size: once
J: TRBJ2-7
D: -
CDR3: CASNPGGYEQYF
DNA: TGTGCCAGCAATCCCGGGGGTTACGAGCAGTACTTC

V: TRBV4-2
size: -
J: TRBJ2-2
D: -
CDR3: CASSQESRASANTGELFF
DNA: TGTGCCAGCAGCCAAGAATCTCGTGCTAGCGCGAACACCGGGGAGCTGTTTTTT

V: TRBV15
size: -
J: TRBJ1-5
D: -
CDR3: CATSRDFQSNQPQHF
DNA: TGTGCCACCAGCAGAGATTTCCAGAGCAATCAGCCCCAGCATTTT

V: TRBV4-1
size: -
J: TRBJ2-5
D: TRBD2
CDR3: CASSQTSGGAQETQYF
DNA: TGCGCCAGCAGCCAGACTAGCGGGGGGGCGCAAGAGACCCAGTACTTC

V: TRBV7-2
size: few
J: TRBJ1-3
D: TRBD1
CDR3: CASSLGQGANTIYF
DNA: TGTGCCAGCAGCTTAGGTCAGGGGGCTAACACCATATATTTT

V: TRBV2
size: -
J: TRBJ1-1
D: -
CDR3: CASSESGGVSNTEAFF
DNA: TGTGCCAGCAGTGAGTCAGGAGGGGTTTCGAACACTGAAGCTTTCTTT

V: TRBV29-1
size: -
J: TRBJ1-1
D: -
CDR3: CSVVWPDREAFF
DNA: TGCAGCGTTGTTTGGCCCGACAGGGAAGCTTTCTTT

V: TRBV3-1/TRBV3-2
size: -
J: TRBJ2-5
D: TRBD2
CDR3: CASGGVAYQETQYF
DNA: TGTGCCAGCGGGGGGGTCGCGTACCAAGAGACCCAGTACTTC

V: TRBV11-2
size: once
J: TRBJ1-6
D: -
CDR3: CASSFGVREGSPLHF
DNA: TGTGCCAGCAGCTTCGGCGTGAGGGAAGGTTCACCCCTCCACTTT

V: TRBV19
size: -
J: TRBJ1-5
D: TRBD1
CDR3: CASSIRDRDQPQHF
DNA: TGTGCCAGTAGTATTCGGGACAGGGATCAGCCCCAGCATTTT

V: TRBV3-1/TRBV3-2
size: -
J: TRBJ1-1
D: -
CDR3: CASSQVAGGGALGTEAFF
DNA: TGTGCCAGCAGCCAAGTTGCCGGAGGGGGGGCGCTTGGCACTGAAGCTTTCTTT

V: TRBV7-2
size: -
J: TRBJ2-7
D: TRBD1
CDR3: CASSPRLGQGNEQYF
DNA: TGTGCCAGCAGCCCTAGGCTAGGACAGGGAAACGAGCAGTACTTC

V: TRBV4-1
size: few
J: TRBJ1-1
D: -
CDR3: CASRGGQAGARVTEAFF
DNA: TGCGCCAGCAGAGGGGGGCAGGCGGGGGCGAGAGTCACTGAAGCTTTCTTT

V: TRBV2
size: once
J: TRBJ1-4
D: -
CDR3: CASSEAQAGFQKLFF
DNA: TGTGCCAGCAGTGAAGCGCAGGCTGGTTTTCAAAAACTGTTTTTT

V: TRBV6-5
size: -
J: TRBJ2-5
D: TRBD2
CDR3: CASSSGLAGVETQYF
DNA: TGTGCCAGCAGTTCGGGACTAGCGGGAGTAGAGACCCAGTACTTC

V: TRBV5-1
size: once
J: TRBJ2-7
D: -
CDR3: CASRALDGSYYEQYF
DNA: TGCGCCAGCAGGGCCTTAGACGGGAGTTATTACGAGCAGTACTTC

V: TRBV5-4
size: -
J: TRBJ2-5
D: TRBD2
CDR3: CASSPGGAAGGPRETQYF
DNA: TGTGCCAGCAGCCCTGGCGGGGCAGCGGGAGGGCCGAGAGAGACCCAGTACTTC

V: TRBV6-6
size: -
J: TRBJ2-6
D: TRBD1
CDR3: CASSGQGEAGANVLTF
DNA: TGTGCCAGCAGCGGACAGGGGGAAGCTGGGGCCAACGTCCTGACTTTC

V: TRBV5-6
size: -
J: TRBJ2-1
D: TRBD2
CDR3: CASSPVIAGYNEQFF
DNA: TGTGCCAGCAGTCCGGTGATAGCGGGGTACAATGAGCAGTTCTTC

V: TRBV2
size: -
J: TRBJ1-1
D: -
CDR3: CASKPWGPEAFF
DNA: TGTGCCAGCAAACCGTGGGGCCCTGAAGCTTTCTTT

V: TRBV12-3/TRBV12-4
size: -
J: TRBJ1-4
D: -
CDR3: CASSSLREKLFF
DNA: TGTGCCAGCAGCTCCCTCCGGGAAAAACTGTTTTTT

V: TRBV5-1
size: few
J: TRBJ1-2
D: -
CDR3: CASSLGQEIYGYTF
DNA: TGCGCCAGCAGCTTGGGACAGGAAATCTATGGCTACACCTTC

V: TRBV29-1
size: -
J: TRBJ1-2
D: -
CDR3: CSVEQETNYGYTF
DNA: TGCAGCGTTGAGCAGGAAACTAACTATGGCTACACCTTC

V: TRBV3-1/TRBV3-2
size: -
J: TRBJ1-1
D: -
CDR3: CASSQQGQRRNTEAFF
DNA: TGTGCCAGCAGCCAACAAGGACAGCGTCGGAACACTGAAGCTTTCTTT

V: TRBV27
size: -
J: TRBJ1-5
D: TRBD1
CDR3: CASSHRGRGQPQHF
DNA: TGTGCCAGCAGTCACAGGGGGCGCGGTCAGCCCCAGCATTTT

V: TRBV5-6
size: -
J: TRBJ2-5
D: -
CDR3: CASSRLRGAQETQYF
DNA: TGTGCCAGCAGCCGGCTCCGGGGGGCCCAGGAGACCCAGTACTTC

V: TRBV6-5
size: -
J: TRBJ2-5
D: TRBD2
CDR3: CASSALRGIQETQYF
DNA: TGTGCCAGCAGCGCGCTGCGGGGGATACAAGAGACCCAGTACTTC

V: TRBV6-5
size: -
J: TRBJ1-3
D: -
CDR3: CASTRGLQPGNTIYF
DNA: TGTGCCAGCACCCGAGGACTACAGCCTGGAAACACCATATATTTT

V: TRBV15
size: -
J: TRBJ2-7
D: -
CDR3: CATSRGASMLEQYF
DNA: TGTGCCACCAGCAGAGGAGCCTCTATGCTCGAGCAGTACTTC

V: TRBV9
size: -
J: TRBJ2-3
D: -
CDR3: CASSVGSDSDTQYF
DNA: TGTGCCAGCAGCGTAGGAAGCGATTCAGATACGCAGTATTTT

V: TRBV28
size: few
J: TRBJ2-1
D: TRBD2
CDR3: CASSSRLAAYNEQFF
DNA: TGTGCCAGCAGTTCTAGACTAGCTGCCTACAATGAGCAGTTCTTC

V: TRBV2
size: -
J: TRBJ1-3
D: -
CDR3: CASREQGSLGNTIYF
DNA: TGTGCCAGCAGAGAACAGGGTTCGTTGGGAAACACCATATATTTT

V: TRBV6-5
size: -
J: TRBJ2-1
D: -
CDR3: CASSRQGFPYNEQFF
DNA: TGTGCCAGCAGCCGGCAGGGTTTTCCCTACAATGAGCAGTTCTTC

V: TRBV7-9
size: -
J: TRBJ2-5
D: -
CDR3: CASSLDLGRETQYF
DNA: TGTGCCAGCAGCTTAGACTTGGGGAGAGAGACCCAGTACTTC

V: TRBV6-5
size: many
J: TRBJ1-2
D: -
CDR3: CASSRYMDRGGYTF
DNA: TGTGCCAGCAGTCGGTATATGGACAGAGGGGGCTACACCTTC

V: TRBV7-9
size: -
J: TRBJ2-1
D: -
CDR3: CASSPPGGSSYNEQFF
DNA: TGTGCCAGCAGCCCCCCCGGAGGAAGCTCCTACAATGAGCAGTTCTTC

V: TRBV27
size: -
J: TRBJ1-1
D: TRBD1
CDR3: CASSSGQGAVFF
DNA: TGTGCCAGCAGTTCCGGACAGGGGGCCGTCTTCTTT

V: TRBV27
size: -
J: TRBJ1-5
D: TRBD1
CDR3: CASAPGTGSNQPQHF
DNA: TGTGCCAGCGCCCCCGGGACAGGAAGCAATCAGCCCCAGCATTTT

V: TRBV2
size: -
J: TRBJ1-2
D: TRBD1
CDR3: CASSARQGGGYTF
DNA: TGTGCCAGCAGTGCCCGACAGGGAGGTGGCTACACCTTC

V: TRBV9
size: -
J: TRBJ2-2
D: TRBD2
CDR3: CASSVGTSGNTGELFF
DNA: TGTGCCAGCAGCGTCGGGACTAGCGGCAACACCGGGGAGCTGTTTTTT

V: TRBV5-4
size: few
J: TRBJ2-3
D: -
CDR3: CASSSPGRSTDTQYF
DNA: TGTGCCAGCAGCTCGCCGGGTCGAAGCACAGATACGCAGTATTTT

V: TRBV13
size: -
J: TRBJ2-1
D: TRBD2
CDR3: CASSSSGGAYNEQFF
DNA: TGTGCCAGCAGCTCTAGCGGGGGGGCCTACAATGAGCAGTTCTTC

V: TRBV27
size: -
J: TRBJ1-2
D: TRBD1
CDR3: CASSQRQGANYGYTF
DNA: TGTGCCAGCAGCCAAAGACAGGGGGCTAACTATGGCTACACCTTC

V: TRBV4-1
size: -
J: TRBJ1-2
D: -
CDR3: CASSQDRSGIDYGYTF
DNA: TGCGCCAGCAGCCAAGATCGGTCAGGGATCGACTATGGCTACACCTTC

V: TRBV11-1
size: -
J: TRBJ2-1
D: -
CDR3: CASSLNQGGPFF
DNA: TGTGCCAGCAGCTTAAATCAGGGAGGCCCGTTCTTC

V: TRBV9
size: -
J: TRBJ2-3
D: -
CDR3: CASSRTGWGDTQYF
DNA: TGTGCCAGCAGCCGTACAGGGTGGGGAGATACGCAGTATTTT

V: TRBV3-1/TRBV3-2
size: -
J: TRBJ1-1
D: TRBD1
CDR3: CASSQDPGTGNTEAFF
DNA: TGTGCCAGCAGCCAAGATCCGGGGACAGGGAACACTGAAGCTTTCTTT

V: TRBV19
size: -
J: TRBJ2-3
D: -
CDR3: CASRLGGGQDTQYF
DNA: TGTGCCAGTCGGCTGGGGGGGGGCCAAGATACGCAGTATTTT

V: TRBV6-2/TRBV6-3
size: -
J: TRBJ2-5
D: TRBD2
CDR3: CASSSSLAGQETQYF
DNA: TGTGCCAGCAGTTCCTCCCTAGCGGGGCAAGAGACCCAGTACTTC

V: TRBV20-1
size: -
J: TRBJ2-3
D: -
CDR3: CSASDGREGYDTQYF
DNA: TGCAGTGCTAGTGACGGGCGAGAGGGCTATGATACGCAGTATTTT

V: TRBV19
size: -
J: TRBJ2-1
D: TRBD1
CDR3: CASSIRDSTRDEQFF
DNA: TGTGCCAGTAGTATACGGGACAGTACAAGGGATGAGCAGTTCTTC

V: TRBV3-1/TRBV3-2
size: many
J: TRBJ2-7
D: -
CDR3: CASSQGRPSVYEQYF
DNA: TGTGCCAGCAGCCAAGGCCGGCCTAGCGTCTACGAGCAGTACTTC

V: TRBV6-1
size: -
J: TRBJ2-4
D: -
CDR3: CASSENWADENIQYF
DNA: TGTGCCAGCAGTGAAAATTGGGCAGACGAAAACATTCAGTACTTC

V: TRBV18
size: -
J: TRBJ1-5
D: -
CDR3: CASSPPRREINQPQHF
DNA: TGTGCCAGCTCACCACCTAGAAGAGAGATCAATCAGCCCCAGCATTTT